One sample yielded the 8 T cell receptor beta chains listed below, sequenced in a study of cytomegalovirus exposure and HLA in healthy donors. With 60 Vbeta and 13 Jbeta primers, the PCR was carried out. Some clones are missing from TCRdb's copy, which holds only in-frame ones; the method was immunoSEQ multiplex PCR. The sample records roughly 230,000 clones, more than 75% being singletons. The sample was PBMCs. The receptors originated from a girl aged 2-15 years in good health and CMV-seronegative.

This clone occurred once. The rearrangement links TRBV5-1 to TRBJ2-5, with 9 bases matching TRBD2. The germline V gene encodes CDR1 SGHRS and CDR2 YFSETQ. V shed 3 bases, J shed 2 bases, and the junction held 8 bases outside the gene matches. The CDR3 totals 16 residues. The DNA of the CDR3 is TGCGCCAGCAGCTCGTGGGGGGCGGGGGGGCAAGAGACCCAGTACTTC. This translates into CASSSWGAGGQETQYF.

This clone was detected only a few times. This chain connects TRBV10-1 to TRBJ1-4; 10 bases map to TRBD1. The CDR3 is 15 amino acids. Trimming removed 3 bases from V and 5 bases from J; junction bases left unmatched: 3. The germline V gene encodes CDR1 WNHNN and CDR2 SYGVQD (reference sequence). The CDR3: CASSDPDRGNEKLFF. The CDR3 DNA is TGCGCCAGCAGTGACCCGGACAGGGGGAATGAAAAACTGTTTTTT.

In this sample, this clone turned up once. The rearrangement links TRBV4-1 to TRBJ2-7; 11 positions match TRBD2. CDR3 size: 18 residues. The germline gives CDR1 MGHRA, CDR2 YSYEKL. V lost 0 bases to trimming and J lost 2 bases; unmatched junction nucleotides: 9. CDR3 sequence reads: CASSQDSLTSGVTYEQYF. In nucleotides, the CDR3 is TGCGCCAGCAGCCAAGATTCATTGACTAGCGGGGTTACCTACGAGCAGTACTTC.

The rearrangement joins TRBV7-9 to TRBJ2-7; D is perhaps TRBD1 (6 bases). The V end lost 4 bases, the J end lost 2 bases, and 12 bases lay between the germline ends. Germline V CDR1 and CDR2: SEHNR, FQNEAQ (reference sequence). The CDR3 loop spans 14 amino acids. The CDR3 here is CASSSRTVAYEQYF. The CDR3 coding sequence is TGTGCCAGCAGCTCGAGGACAGTAGCCTACGAGCAGTACTTC.

This chain uses TRBV14 with TRBJ2-1; TRBD2 matches 11 bases. The CDR3 is 18 residues long. Germline V gives CDR1 SGHDN, CDR2 FVKESK. V trimming: 1 base; J trimming: 5 bases; junction bases outside the gene matches: 10. The CDR3, as DNA: TGTGCCAGCAGCCAAGGAGGTGGTGCTAGCGGGAGGAACAATGAGCAGTTCTTC. Translating it yields CASSQGGGASGRNNEQFF.

The chain carries TRBV27 and TRBJ2-1; 9 nucleotides agree with TRBD2. J lost 0 bases, V lost 1 base, and 10 bases had no gene match. CDR1 and CDR2 from the germline V gene are MNHEY and SMNVEV (reference sequence). CDR3 length: 19 residues. CDR3 DNA sequence: TGTGCCAGCAGTTTATTGGGACTAGCTGACACTAGCTCCTACAATGAGCAGTTCTTC. This sequence encodes CASSLLGLADTSSYNEQFF.

The chain is built from TRBV25-1 and TRBJ2-7, with no clear D. The V end was cut by 2 bases, the J end by 10 bases, with 15 bases between. Germline V gene lookup returns CDR1 MGHDK and CDR2 SYGVNS. CDR3 length: 13 amino acids. DNA for the CDR3: TGTGCCAGCAGTGAACTATATTCGGCAGGACAGTACTTC. This translates into CASSELYSAGQYF.

Turning to this clone: At one of its ends the junction is not consistent with the germline gene, which may arise from a read error. J is TRBJ2-2 and V is TRBV7-9; the match to TRBD2 covers 8 bases. The CDR3 extends over 17 amino acids. CDR1 SEHNR and CDR2 FQNEAQ come from the germline V gene (reference sequence). As DNA, the CDR3 is TGTTCCAGCAGCTTAGTAGGACGGGAGGGCCGAACCGGGGAGCTGTTTTTT. Protein sequence: CSSSLVGREGRTGELFF.